One and the same sample provided the 26 T cell receptor beta chains below, sequenced in a study of T cell responses to AZD1222 COVID-19 vaccine (dated by TCRdb to about 2021). Library preparation was by the immunoSEQ multiplex PCR assay. Entries here come from immuneACCESS through TCRdb and include only in-frame sequences with V and J called. Some clones fail to appear in such tables; in the studies checked, an unresolved V gene covers under half of the shortfall, and the cause of the remainder is unknown. Recorded for this sample are some 80,000 clones; 88% of them occurred a single time. The ten largest clones add up to 9% to 10% of the sample. The meaning of the sample's time point label: about 28 days (+/-7) after the second vaccine dose. The treatment or condition tag for this specimen amounts to: meningococcal conjugate vaccine given as trial control. The input for sequencing was peripheral blood, taken 28 days after the second dose of the MenACWY control vaccine. Receptors originate from an adult who received the MenACWY meningococcal vaccine as a control.

This clone came up a few times. This chain connects TRBV6-5 to TRBJ1-1; no definite D call. The CDR3 is made up of 12 amino acids. Germline CDR1 MNHEY, CDR2 SVGAGI. Trimming cost V 7 bases and J 0 bases, with 6 bases left between them. This CDR3 reads CASKVMNTEAFF. The CDR3 region has the DNA TGTGCCAGCAAGGTGATGAACACTGAAGCTTTCTTT.

The J gene is TRBJ2-1, the V gene TRBV4-2; the D is unclear. The ends were cut back, 3 bases at V and 3 bases at J, with 12 bases in the middle. The CDR3 is 15 residues long. Germline values: CDR1 LGHNA, CDR2 YNFKEQ. CDR3: CASSQAASDYNEQFF. CDR3 bases: TGTGCCAGCAGCCAGGCGGCCAGCGACTACAATGAGCAGTTCTTC.

This chain links TRBV19 with TRBJ1-3; 7 positions match TRBD1. The V gene end was trimmed by 6 bases and the J gene end by 0 bases; junction bases not matched to a gene: 5. Germline CDR1 and CDR2: LNHDA and SQIVND (reference sequence). The CDR3 length is 15 residues. CDR3 DNA sequence: TGTGCCAGTAGGGCGGGACAGAGCTCTGGAAACACCATATATTTT. This gives the protein CASRAGQSSGNTIYF.

The V and J genes are TRBV5-1 and TRBJ2-3; 11 nucleotides agree with TRBD2. The J segment lost 2 bases and the V segment lost 2 bases, leaving 4 bases of the junction unmatched. Germline lookup yields CDR1 SGHRS and CDR2 YFSETQ. This CDR3 has 16 amino acids. Here the CDR3 reads CASSLMTSGDTDTQYF. For the CDR3, the DNA is TGCGCCAGCAGCTTAATGACTAGCGGGGACACAGATACGCAGTATTTT.

V gene TRBV15 combines with J gene TRBJ1-2, with 7 bases lining up with TRBD1. J lost 5 bases, V lost 0 bases, and 12 bases had no gene match. The CDR3 has 17 amino acids. Germline loops: CDR1 LNHNV, CDR2 YYDKDF (reference sequence). Written as DNA, the CDR3 is TGTGCCACCAGCAGAGATCTACAGGGGAGGTGGCCATATGGCTACACCTTC. This sequence encodes CATSRDLQGRWPYGYTF. The full variable domain, its missing parts supplied by reference TRBV15 and TRBJ1-2, is DAMVIQNPRYQVTQFGKPVTLSCSQTLNHNVMYWYQQKSSQAPKLLFHYYDKDFNNEADTPDNFQSRRPNTSFCFLDIRSPGLGDTAMYLCATSRDLQGRWPYGYTFGSGTRLTVV.

The chain links TRBV2 to TRBJ1-6; TRBD1 matches 9 bases. The CDR3 length is 14 residues. Per the germline V gene, CDR1 is SNHLY and CDR2 is FYNNEI. V shed 5 bases, J shed 8 bases, and the junction held 4 bases outside the gene matches. In DNA form, the CDR3 reads TGTGCCAGCAGTCAGGACAGGGGCGATTCACCCCTCCACTTT. This translates into CASSQDRGDSPLHF.

The genes are TRBV28 and TRBJ1-2, with D unresolved. CDR3 length: 15 residues. Germline CDR1 reads MDHEN; CDR2 reads SYDVKM. V lost 4 bases, J lost 6 bases, and 18 bases lay in between. The DNA of the CDR3 is TGTGCCAGCAGTTCTTTCCGGACGCCCACCAATGGCTACACCTTC. Encoded protein: CASSSFRTPTNGYTF.

This clone appeared a few times. The rearrangement uses TRBV7-2 and TRBJ2-5; 11 bases align to TRBD2. The trim removed 5 bases at V and 0 bases at J, leaving 11 bases unmatched. The CDR3 contains 18 residues. Germline CDR1 SGHTA, CDR2 FQGNSA. The CDR3 sequence: CASSGGLAGGQHQETQYF. CDR3 nucleotide sequence: TGTGCCAGCAGCGGCGGGCTAGCGGGGGGCCAACACCAAGAGACCCAGTACTTC. Looking up the rest from reference TRBV7-2 and TRBJ2-5 gives the full variable domain: GAGVSQSPSNKVTEKGKDVELRCDPISGHTALYWYRQSLGQGLEFLIYFQGNSAPDKSGLPSDRFSAERTGGSVSTLTIQRTQQEDSAVYLCASSGGLAGGQHQETQYFGPGTRLLVL.

The chain joins TRBV19 to TRBJ2-7; D perhaps matches TRBD2 (7 bases). Trimming cost V 5 bases and J 4 bases, with 15 bases left between them. CDR1 and CDR2 from the germline V gene are LNHDA and SQIVND (reference sequence). CDR3 length: 14 amino acids. CDR3 loop: CASSGRGAGYEQYF. The CDR3 nucleotides read TGTGCCAGTAGTGGTCGGGGGGCAGGGTACGAGCAGTACTTC.

V is TRBV7-9 and J is TRBJ1-2; D is unclear. Trimming removed 0 bases from V and 7 bases from J, with 12 bases in between. The germline gives CDR1 SEHNR, CDR2 FQNEAQ (reference sequence). This CDR3 has 14 residues. The CDR3, as DNA: TGTGCCAGCAGCTTAGCAGGAAGCTACTCTGGCTACACCTTC. Translation gives CASSLAGSYSGYTF.

The rearrangement uses TRBV2 and TRBJ1-4; D is possibly TRBD1 (6 bases). Per germline, CDR1 SNHLY and CDR2 FYNNEI. This CDR3 has 12 amino acids. V lost 6 bases and J lost 10, with 12 bases in between. The CDR3 DNA is TGTGCCAGCAGCTATAGAGGGGGAAAACTGTTTTTT. The encoded protein is CASSYRGGKLFF.

The chain recombines TRBV7-2 with TRBJ1-5; tentative D call: TRBD1 (5 bases). Trimming shortened V by 1 base and J by 2 bases, and 9 bases separated the two germline ends. CDR3 length: 15 amino acids. Looked up from germline, CDR1 is SGHTA and CDR2 is FQGNSA. The CDR3 DNA reads as TGTGCCAGCAGCTTAGACATAGGGGGCAATCAGCCCCAGCATTTT. It encodes CASSLDIGGNQPQHF.

This clone appeared once. J is TRBJ1-3 and V is TRBV6-6; unclear D gene. The CDR3 is made up of 11 amino acids. V dropped 4 bases and J dropped 4 bases, with 2 bases sitting between them. Germline V CDR1 and CDR2: MNHNY, SVGAGI (reference sequence). CDR3 loop: CASSFGNTIYF. The CDR3 region has the DNA TGTGCCAGCAGTTTCGGAAACACCATATATTTT.

This clone was detected a few times. The gene calls are TRBV2 and TRBJ1-3; no reliable D call. The ends were cut back, 8 bases at V and 0 bases at J, with 23 bases in the middle. Germline loops: CDR1 SNHLY, CDR2 FYNNEI. The CDR3 is 18 amino acids. The CDR3 here is CASRPTLGLGRSGNTIYF. The CDR3 nucleotides are TGTGCCAGCCGACCGACTCTAGGACTGGGTCGCTCTGGAAACACCATATATTTT.

This CDR3 is CASSRGGTVSYEQYF. The CDR3 DNA is TGTGCCAGCAGTAGGGGGGGGACGGTCTCCTACGAGCAGTACTTC. V usage is TRBV28 and J usage is TRBJ2-7, with a possible D match to TRBD2 (7 bases). Trimming stripped 5 bases from V and 0 bases from J, with 14 bases between. This CDR3 has 15 residues. Germline V gene lookup returns CDR1 MDHEN and CDR2 SYDVKM.

The V call is TRBV24-1, the J call TRBJ1-2; tentatively, D is TRBD1 (6 bases). The CDR3 is made up of 15 amino acids. V was clipped by 3 bases and J by 4 bases, with 14 bases between them. CDR1 KGHDR and CDR2 SFDVKD come from the germline V gene. The DNA for the CDR3 is TGTGCCACCAGTGATCGTAGTGGGGGCGGCTATGGCTACACCTTC. Translation: CATSDRSGGGYGYTF.

The table lists this clone with a count of one. V and J are TRBV12-3 or TRBV12-4 and TRBJ2-7, with D possibly TRBD2 on 5 matching bases. Trimming cost V 3 bases and J 3 bases, with 6 bases left between them. The CDR3 contains 12 residues. The CDR3 DNA reads as TGTGCCAGCAGTTTGGAGGACTACGAGCAGTACTTC. The encoded protein is CASSLEDYEQYF.

The V and J genes are TRBV24-1 and TRBJ1-5, with no clear D. This CDR3 comprises 20 residues. V was cut by 1 base and J by 0 bases, with 21 bases left in between. Germline values: CDR1 KGHDR, CDR2 SFDVKD. CDR3 amino acids: CATSDFLGLSEPYSNQPQHF. The CDR3 coding sequence is TGTGCCACCAGTGATTTTCTTGGACTTTCGGAACCATATAGCAATCAGCCCCAGCATTTT.

V usage is TRBV5-5 and J usage is TRBJ2-3; 10 bases align to TRBD1. V lost 4 bases to trimming and J lost 3 bases; unmatched junction nucleotides: 5. The germline V gene has CDR1 SGHKS and CDR2 YYEKEE (reference sequence). CDR3 length: 15 residues. DNA for the CDR3: TGTGCCAGCAGCGAGGGACAGGGGAAAACAGATACGCAGTATTTT. It is translated as CASSEGQGKTDTQYF.

The chain employs TRBV3-1 (or the pseudogene TRBV3-2) and TRBJ1-5; 10 bases align to TRBD1. The CDR3 runs to 14 residues. Per the germline V gene, CDR1 is LGHDT and CDR2 is YNNKEL (reference sequence). J gave up 4 bases and V 3 bases, and 0 bases lay outside the gene matches. The CDR3: CASSQGQGNQPQHF. Here the CDR3 DNA reads TGTGCCAGCAGCCAGGGACAGGGGAATCAGCCCCAGCATTTT.

V gene TRBV12-3 or TRBV12-4 combines with J gene TRBJ1-1; D call uncertain. CDR3 length: 13 residues. The CDR3 DNA is TGTGTCACTCGAAGCCCGGGTCACGCTGAAGCTTTCTTT. Amino acids: CVTRSPGHAEAFF.

The chain couples TRBV7-2 to TRBJ2-5; D remains unclear. The germline V gene has CDR1 SGHTA and CDR2 FQGNSA. The CDR3 is 12 amino acids. V was shortened by 2 bases and J by 2 bases, with 3 bases between the two germline ends. The CDR3 sequence is CASSLPQETQYF. DNA for the CDR3: TGTGCCAGCAGCTTACCTCAAGAGACCCAGTACTTC.

This CDR3 reads CASSLAAGYSEAFF. In nucleotides, the CDR3 is TGTGCCAGCAGCTTAGCAGCAGGGTACTCTGAAGCTTTCTTT. The rearrangement uses TRBV7-9 and TRBJ1-1, with a weak D call TRBD1 (5 bases). The CDR3 spans 14 residues. V was trimmed by 0 bases and J by 6 bases, leaving 11 bases between them. Germline V lookup: CDR1 SEHNR, CDR2 FQNEAQ (reference sequence).

The chain couples TRBV6-2 or TRBV6-3 to TRBJ2-6; 12 bases are shared with TRBD1. Per the germline V gene, CDR1 is MNHEY and CDR2 is SVGEGT. Germline trimming cut 4 bases from V and 2 bases from J; bases unmatched to any gene: 12. The length of the CDR3 is 20 residues. The CDR3 sequence is CASSSTPGTGGVPGANVLTF. The CDR3 DNA reads as TGTGCCAGCAGTTCCACCCCCGGGACAGGGGGCGTTCCTGGGGCCAACGTCCTGACTTTC.

This clone was detected a few times. The V and J genes are TRBV7-9 and TRBJ2-1; D unclear. Germline CDR1 is SEHNR and CDR2 is FQNEAQ (reference sequence). The V gene lost 1 base and the J gene lost 5 bases, with 9 bases spanning the gap. There are 14 residues in the CDR3. This CDR3 reads CASSLVGRHNEQFF. The CDR3 region has the DNA TGTGCCAGCAGCTTAGTTGGGCGCCACAATGAGCAGTTCTTC.

The CDR3 DNA follows: TGTGCCAGCAGTTACTCGGGGACAGGGGATGACAATGAGCAGTTCTTC. Translating gives CASSYSGTGDDNEQFF. The chain is built from TRBV6-5 and TRBJ2-1; 10 nucleotides align to TRBD1. V lost 0 bases and J lost 5; bases outside the gene matches: 4. Germline values: CDR1 MNHEY, CDR2 SVGAGI. This CDR3 spans 16 amino acids.